The present T cell receptor (beta chain) was sequenced within a study of blood T cell repertoires in COVID-19 (dated by TCRdb to about 2020). About the investigation overall: Samples from collaborators originated in the United States, Italy and Spain and spanned both the acute and convalescent phases of COVID-19. The repertoires were made available in a free public database intended to serve as a resource for research on the immune response to SARS-CoV-2. The samples were drawn from the first 160 participants of the ongoing ImmuneRACE study and from about 1,200 subjects provided by 6 global collaborators. Nearly every sample came with metadata listing a de-identified subject ID, COVID-19 status, age in years and sex. The material from the prospective study consisted of cDNA or gDNA derived from T cells, B-cell-depleted T cells, or PBMCs. The dataset comprised deeply sampled blood TCRbeta repertoires from subjects exposed to, actively infected with, or recovered from COVID-19. Where available, HLA class I and class II types were taken from metadata supplied by the sample provider and were not determined by assay-based typing. The full study reports these points: How much clinical and demographic metadata was included differed by source and by participant, and the metadata was provided uncurated.

About this clone: Its antigen target is currently unknown. The sample holds no much larger clone one base away, and base qualities are not on file.

TCRbeta CDR3 regions were amplified from genomic DNA by means of the immunoSEQ Assay, a bias-controlled multiplex PCR. For the original study's pipeline: Within the assay, amplification of reference gene primers was used to estimate how many nucleated cells each sample contained. Sequence reads were collapsed and filtered to measure the absolute abundance of every unique TCRbeta CDR3 rearrangement. For each sample, productive Simpson clonality was calculated as the square root of Simpson's diversity index across productive rearrangements. TCRdb limited this immuneACCESS table to in-frame rearrangements with V and J called. A share of clones is missing; checked studies link under half to unresolved V genes, and the rest is unexplained. D and trimming come from the DNA, and the V and J calls and clone size come from that table. The sample table holds 250,000 or so clones, of which 88% were seen once. Together, the top ten hold 2.5% to 4% of the sample.

Enrolling through a virtual design, the prospective study's participants ranged in age from roughly 18 to 100 years and lived across roughly 23 United States geographic areas. Cohort assignment in the prospective study relied on participant-reported clinical history from a screening survey and a study questionnaire. A participant counted as exposed if, within 2 weeks of entering the study, that participant had been in contact with someone who had a PCR-confirmed or clinician-diagnosed COVID-19 case. Each participant in the prospective study had whole blood, serum and a nasopharyngeal or oropharyngeal swab collected by mobile phlebotomists. Prospective study participants could optionally give additional blood draws and questionnaires over an approximately two-month period. Blood samples from the prospective study were shipped frozen or at room temperature prior to DNA extraction. The CDR3 covers 16 residues, taking in both the cysteine and the phenylalanine. CDR3 DNA only is kept here, 48 bases in frame from base 1. Trimming accounts for 0 bases at V and 1 base at J, while the number of junction bases matched to no gene is 6. Reading the germline V gene gives CDR1 SGHTA and CDR2 FQGNSA.

This clonotype was sampled from a woman aged 40 to 50 who had been exposed to COVID-19. Recombination linked TRBV7-2 to TRBJ2-7; TRBD1 agrees with 7 junctional bases. The sequenced sample was PBMCs or T cells enriched from blood (not recorded which). The CDR3 here reads CASSLAFGTESYEQYF. The DNA is TGTGCCAGCAGCTTAGCTTTCGGGACAGAGTCCTACGAGCAGTACTTC.